One and the same sample provided the 24 T cell receptor beta chains below, sequenced in a study of cytotoxic CD8 clonotypes in ibrutinib-treated CLL. Sequencing used immunoSEQ multiplex PCR; TCRdb keeps in-frame clones, though not all of them. The data hold 65,000 to 85,000 clones, with about nine tenths observed a single time. Specimen: PBMCs, collected after 12 months of ibrutinib treatment. Receptor source: a human donor with chronic lymphocytic leukemia.

The chain has TRBV5-4 and TRBJ2-2; D gene ambiguous. Germline loops: CDR1 SGHNT, CDR2 YYREEE (reference sequence). CDR3 length equals 13 residues. The V and J ends lost 0 bases and 4 bases respectively, with 4 bases between them. Here the CDR3 reads CASSLDGTGELFF. Here the CDR3 DNA reads TGTGCCAGCAGCTTGGATGGCACCGGGGAGCTGTTTTTT. Full variable domain (rest looked up from reference TRBV5-4 and TRBJ2-2): ETGVTQSPTHLIKTRGQQVTLRCSSQSGHNTVSWYQQALGQGPQFIFQYYREEENGRGNFPPRFSGLQFPNYSSELNVNALELDDSALYLCASSLDGTGELFFGEGSRLTVL.

This chain joins TRBV15 and TRBJ2-1; D is unclear. The CDR3 length is 16 residues. Germline V gene data show CDR1 as LNHNV and CDR2 as YYDKDF (reference sequence). Trimming shortened V by 2 bases and J by 2 bases, and 13 bases separated the two germline ends. The CDR3 sequence is CATSRMSADPYNEQFF. The CDR3 DNA reads as TGTGCCACCAGCAGAATGTCCGCCGACCCCTACAATGAGCAGTTCTTC.

The V call is TRBV4-3, the J call TRBJ2-5, with D tentatively TRBD2 (5 bases). The V end was cut by 0 bases, the J end by 5 bases, with 19 bases between. This CDR3 is 17 amino acids long. The germline V gene encodes CDR1 LGHNA and CDR2 YSLEER. The CDR3 nucleotides are TGCGCCAGCAGCCAAGAATTTGGCGTGGCGGGCATGGAGACCCAGTACTTC. This translates into CASSQEFGVAGMETQYF.

This clone was seen only once. The rearrangement uses TRBV10-2 and TRBJ2-5; no clear D. V lost 3 bases and J 5 bases, leaving 13 bases between the germline ends. Germline V lookup: CDR1 WSHSY, CDR2 SAAADI. The CDR3 loop spans 14 amino acids. CDR3 coding DNA: TGCGCCAGCAGTGAAGGCGTCAGGTGGGAGACCCAGTACTTC. Translated, it gives CASSEGVRWETQYF.

The V call is TRBV6-1, the J call TRBJ2-7, with 9 nucleotides matching TRBD1. The CDR3 sequence is 14 residues long. Trimming at V came to 1 base and at J to 6 bases, leaving 4 bases not matched to a gene. Germline V gene sequence: CDR1 MNHNS, CDR2 SASEGT. DNA of the CDR3: TGTGCCAGCAGTGAAGGGAACAGGGGGCCCGAGCAGTACTTC. The encoded protein is CASSEGNRGPEQYF.

This clone was seen only a few times. The CDR3 DNA reads as TGTGCCAGCAGCTCGGGACTAGCGGATACCGAAGGGCAGTTCTTC. This translates into CASSSGLADTEGQFF. The chain uses TRBV7-7 and TRBJ2-1; TRBD2 agrees at 11 bases. This CDR3 region has 15 residues. Germline V gives CDR1 SSHAT, CDR2 FNYEAQ (reference sequence). With 4 bases clipped from V and 12 bases from J, the junction kept 11 bases outside the gene matches.

This chain links TRBV7-9 with TRBJ2-7, with 7 bases fitting TRBD2. CDR1 is SEHNR and CDR2 is FQNEAQ in the germline V gene (reference sequence). V lost 6 bases, J lost 0 bases, and 11 bases stayed unmatched. The CDR3 is made up of 16 amino acids. CDR3 residues: CASRDLAATASYEQYF. The CDR3 bases are TGTGCCAGCAGGGATCTAGCGGCCACCGCCTCCTACGAGCAGTACTTC. The full variable domain, rest sourced from reference TRBV7-9 and TRBJ2-7, is DTGVSQNPRHKITKRGQNVTFRCDPISEHNRLYWYRQTLGQGPEFLTYFQNEAQLEKSRLLSDRFSAERPKGSFSTLEIQRTEQGDSAMYLCASRDLAATASYEQYFGPGTRLTVT.

The CDR3: CASCRVANEKLFF. In DNA form, the CDR3 reads TGTGCCAGCTGCAGGGTAGCTAATGAAAAACTGTTTTTT. The chain carries TRBV6-5 and TRBJ1-4, with D perhaps TRBD1 (5 bases). The CDR3 has 13 amino acids. The germline V gene encodes CDR1 MNHEY and CDR2 SVGAGI. Deletions cut 8 bases from V and 3 bases from J, with 10 bases between.

The chain couples TRBV5-5 to TRBJ2-3; D unclear. In germline, CDR1 is SGHKS, CDR2 YYEKEE (reference sequence). The CDR3 runs to 13 residues. Trimming removed 0 bases at V and 1 base at J, with 3 bases between. CDR3 region: CASSLEGTDTQYF. The DNA for the CDR3 is TGTGCCAGCAGCTTGGAGGGCACAGATACGCAGTATTTT.

This clone showed up just once. The rearrangement joins TRBV9 to TRBJ2-7; a weak D match, TRBD2 (6 bases). Germline-derived CDR1 and CDR2 are SGDLS and YYNGEE. V lost 0 bases and J 4 bases, leaving 14 bases between the germline ends. The CDR3 has 15 amino acids. CDR3 in amino acids: CASSVGKGTYYEQYF. DNA for the CDR3: TGTGCCAGCAGCGTAGGGAAGGGGACTTATTACGAGCAGTACTTC.

The genes are TRBV15 and TRBJ1-1; D gene uncertain. Trimming removed 1 base at V and 6 bases at J, with 15 bases between. The germline V gene has CDR1 LNHNV and CDR2 YYDKDF (reference sequence). This CDR3 is 15 amino acids long. As DNA, the CDR3 is TGTGCCACCAGCAGAGCCAGTGTTCCACTAGCTGAAGCTTTCTTT. Protein product: CATSRASVPLAEAFF. The variable domain in full, completed from reference TRBV15 and TRBJ1-1, reads DAMVIQNPRYQVTQFGKPVTLSCSQTLNHNVMYWYQQKSSQAPKLLFHYYDKDFNNEADTPDNFQSRRPNTSFCFLDIRSPGLGDTAMYLCATSRASVPLAEAFFGQGTRLTVV.

In DNA form, the CDR3 reads TGTGCCAGCAGCCCAGGACAGACAAAGAACACTGAAGCTTTCTTT. Translation gives CASSPGQTKNTEAFF. The J gene is TRBJ1-1, the V gene TRBV5-4, with D possibly being TRBD1 (6 bases). This CDR3 has 15 residues. CDR1 is SGHNT and CDR2 is YYREEE in the germline V gene (reference sequence). V lost 4 bases and J lost 1, with 14 bases in between.

V usage is TRBV7-3 and J usage is TRBJ2-3, with 7 positions matching TRBD1. The trim removed 6 bases at V and 1 base at J, leaving 10 bases unmatched. The CDR3 loop spans 16 amino acids. Germline lookup yields CDR1 SGHTA and CDR2 FQGTGA. CDR3 protein: CASRFRIDRGTDTQYF. CDR3 coding DNA: TGTGCCAGCAGATTCCGAATCGACAGGGGCACAGATACGCAGTATTTT.

The gene calls are TRBV6-1 and TRBJ1-3; D perhaps matches TRBD1 (5 bases). CDR3 length: 14 residues. Germline CDR1 is MNHNS and CDR2 is SASEGT. Trimming pared 7 bases from V and 4 bases from J, leaving 14 bases between. The CDR3 spells CASKGSRGGNTIYF. The DNA for the CDR3 is TGTGCCAGCAAGGGCTCTCGGGGGGGAAACACCATATATTTT.

The CDR3 protein is CASSLDEGKNIQYF. For the CDR3, the DNA is TGCGCCAGCAGCTTGGATGAGGGAAAAAACATTCAGTACTTC. The V gene is TRBV5-1, the J gene TRBJ2-4; a weak D match, TRBD2 (5 bases). This CDR3 is built from 14 residues. V lost 0 bases, J lost 4 bases, and 8 bases lay in between. CDR1 and CDR2 from the germline V gene are SGHRS and YFSETQ.

This clone showed up just once. This chain uses TRBV7-3 with TRBJ2-7; 7 bases agree with TRBD2. Germline-derived CDR1 and CDR2 are SGHTA and FQGTGA. The CDR3 is 15 amino acids. V lost 5 bases to trimming and J lost 0 bases; unmatched junction nucleotides: 7. CDR3 coding DNA: TGTGCCAGCAGCCAGTACGGGGGGAGCTCCTACGAGCAGTACTTC. Its translation: CASSQYGGSSYEQYF.

The chain uses TRBV4-3 and TRBJ2-5; TRBD1 matches 7 bases. Germline V gene lookup returns CDR1 LGHNA and CDR2 YSLEER. This CDR3 region has 15 residues. Germline trimming cut 4 bases from V and 1 base from J; bases unmatched to any gene: 6. The CDR3 sequence is CASSLRTGTQETQYF. The CDR3 coding sequence is TGCGCCAGCAGCCTTCGGACAGGAACCCAAGAGACCCAGTACTTC.

V is TRBV12-5 and J is TRBJ1-5, with 8 bases matching TRBD1. Trimming at V came to 2 bases and at J to 6 bases, leaving 9 bases not matched to a gene. The CDR3 spans 16 residues. Germline V gene data show CDR1 as LGHNT and CDR2 as FRNRAP. CDR3 sequence: CASGLTFRDRIQPQHF. CDR3 sequence (DNA): TGTGCTAGTGGTTTGACGTTTCGGGACAGGATTCAGCCCCAGCATTTT. The complete variable domain, with remaining parts taken from reference TRBV12-5 and TRBJ1-5, reads DARVTQTPRHKVTEMGQEVTMRCQPILGHNTVFWYRQTMMQGLELLAYFRNRAPLDDSGMPKDRFSAEMPDATLATLKIQPSEPRDSAVYFCASGLTFRDRIQPQHFGDGTRLSIL.

In this sample, this clone turned up once. This sequence joins TRBV20-1 and TRBJ2-7; D is possibly TRBD2 (5 bases). This CDR3 region has 11 residues. Trimming removed 0 bases at V and 11 bases at J, with 11 bases between. The germline V gene encodes CDR1 DFQATT and CDR2 SNEGSKA (reference sequence). CDR3 sequence reads: CSARDQASKYF. The CDR3 DNA follows: TGCAGTGCTAGAGATCAGGCTAGCAAGTACTTC.

The V call is TRBV19, the J call TRBJ2-7; 9 bases fit TRBD1. The CDR3 length is 14 residues. V lost 4 bases, J lost 6 bases, and 7 bases stayed unmatched. Germline V gives CDR1 LNHDA, CDR2 SQIVND (reference sequence). The CDR3 loop reads CASSNWDRVAEQYF. Here the CDR3 DNA reads TGTGCCAGTAGTAATTGGGACAGGGTCGCCGAGCAGTACTTC.

The chain uses TRBV28 and TRBJ1-1; D not resolved. Trimming stripped 2 bases from V and 4 bases from J, with 11 bases between. The germline V gene encodes CDR1 MDHEN and CDR2 SYDVKM. The CDR3 is 14 amino acids. The CDR3 nucleotides read TGTGCCAGCAGTTTACAGTTTGGGGTCACTGAAGCTTTCTTT. It translates to CASSLQFGVTEAFF. The full variable domain, completed using reference TRBV28 and TRBJ1-1, is DVKVTQSSRYLVKRTGEKVFLECVQDMDHENMFWYRQDPGLGLRLIYFSYDVKMKEKGDIPEGYSVSREKKERFSLILESASTNQTSMYLCASSLQFGVTEAFFGQGTRLTVV.

This chain uses TRBV19 with TRBJ2-3, with 12 bases fitting TRBD2. The trim removed 5 bases at V and 4 bases at J, leaving 7 bases unmatched. The CDR3 sequence is 16 residues long. Germline assignment: CDR1 LNHDA and CDR2 SQIVND (reference sequence). The CDR3 is CASSHLAGGLPDTQYF. The CDR3 nucleotides read TGTGCCAGTAGTCATCTAGCGGGAGGGTTGCCAGATACGCAGTATTTT.

V usage is TRBV5-8 and J usage is TRBJ1-5, with D perhaps TRBD1 (5 bases). V was shortened by 4 bases and J by 1 base, with 15 bases between the two germline ends. CDR3 size: 16 residues. Germline V gene sequence: CDR1 SGHTS, CDR2 YDEGEE. CDR3 sequence reads: CASSPEKGTSNQPQHF. In nucleotides, the CDR3 is TGTGCCAGCAGCCCAGAGAAGGGGACGAGCAATCAGCCCCAGCATTTT.

This rearrangement joins TRBV7-8 to TRBJ2-7; no definite D call. The V gene's germline CDR1 is SGHVS and CDR2 FQNEAQ. The CDR3 sequence is 13 residues long. CDR3 region: CATKRTHSFEQYF. In DNA form, the CDR3 reads TGTGCTACTAAGCGCACTCACAGTTTCGAGCAGTACTTC. Together with reference TRBV7-8 and TRBJ2-7, the CDR3 gives the full variable domain: GAGVSQSPRYKVAKRGQDVALRCDPISGHVSLFWYQQALGQGPEFLTYFQNEAQLDKSGLPSDRFFAERPEGSVSTLKIQRTQQEDSAVYLCATKRTHSFEQYFGPGTRLTVT.